One sample yielded the 32 T cell receptor beta chains listed below, sequenced in a study of brain T cells in children with intractable seizures (dated by TCRdb to about 2021). The method was the immunoSEQ multiplex PCR assay. The source is immuneACCESS, and TCRdb retained only in-frame sequences with V and J called. Part of the clones is not carried over; for the studies checked, unresolved V genes explain less than half of this, and the remainder is unexplained. For this sample there are 55,000 to 80,000 clones; around 96% appear just once. The ten largest make up 0.38% of the sample. Reading the label with the study, this specimen's time point is: resected brain tissue, or blood drawn just prior to surgery. Material: peripheral blood, obtained at surgery. Receptor source: a boy under two years old with focal cortical dysplasia and intractable seizures.

This chain uses TRBV27 with TRBJ2-7, with 7 bases fitting TRBD2. The CDR3 runs to 13 residues. V lost 5 bases, J lost 7 bases, and 8 bases stayed unmatched. Per the germline V gene, CDR1 is MNHEY and CDR2 is SMNVEV (reference sequence). Written as DNA, the CDR3 is TGTGCCAGCAGTGTAAAACTAGCGAGGGAGCAGTACTTC. Amino acid sequence: CASSVKLAREQYF.

The chain joins TRBV28 to TRBJ2-2, with TRBD1 matching 7 bases. Trimming took 6 bases from V and 6 from J; bases not matched to a gene: 10. This CDR3 spans 15 amino acids. Germline V gene sequence: CDR1 MDHEN, CDR2 SYDVKM. The CDR3, as DNA: TGTGCCAGCAGGACTTTTGCAGGGGGAGCCGGGGAGCTGTTTTTT. It translates to CASRTFAGGAGELFF. The full variable domain, its missing parts supplied by reference TRBV28 and TRBJ2-2, is DVKVTQSSRYLVKRTGEKVFLECVQDMDHENMFWYRQDPGLGLRLIYFSYDVKMKEKGDIPEGYSVSREKKERFSLILESASTNQTSMYLCASRTFAGGAGELFFGEGSRLTVL.

J is TRBJ2-1 and V is TRBV11-2; D may match TRBD1 or TRBD2 (6 bases each). The ends were cut back, 1 base at V and 6 bases at J, with 13 bases in the middle. The V gene's germline CDR1 is SGHAT and CDR2 FQNNGV. The CDR3 is 15 amino acids. The CDR3 DNA is TGTGCCAGCAGCTTAGGGGGGGCGTGGGGCAATGAGCAGTTCTTC. As protein: CASSLGGAWGNEQFF. The full variable domain, its missing parts supplied by reference TRBV11-2 and TRBJ2-1, is EAGVAQSPRYKIIEKRQSVAFWCNPISGHATLYWYQQILGQGPKLLIQFQNNGVVDDSQLPKDRFSAERLKGVDSTLKIQPAKLEDSAVYLCASSLGGAWGNEQFFGPGTRLTVL.

The genes are TRBV12-3 or TRBV12-4 and TRBJ1-1; the D is unclear. The CDR3 covers 13 residues. V dropped 3 bases and J dropped 0 bases, with 5 bases sitting between them. The CDR3 protein is CASSLWVNTEAFF. The CDR3 DNA reads TGTGCCAGCAGTTTGTGGGTGAACACTGAAGCTTTCTTT.

The chain links TRBV7-2 to TRBJ2-3; weak D call: TRBD2 (5 bases). The CDR3 covers 14 residues. The germline V gene encodes CDR1 SGHTA and CDR2 FQGNSA. Trimming removed 0 bases from V and 1 base from J, with 5 bases in between. CDR3 sequence reads: CASSLASGTDTQYF. The CDR3 nucleotides are TGTGCCAGCAGCTTAGCTAGCGGCACAGATACGCAGTATTTT.

The chain is built from TRBV5-4 and TRBJ2-7; weak D call: TRBD1 (6 bases). CDR1 and CDR2 from the germline V gene are SGHNT and YYREEE (reference sequence). Trimming removed 4 bases from V and 4 bases from J, with 21 bases in between. The CDR3 has 16 amino acids. This CDR3 reads CASSPLRTASLYEQYF. The CDR3 region has the DNA TGTGCCAGCAGCCCCCTTCGGACAGCCTCCTTATACGAGCAGTACTTC. Complete variable domain (other parts from reference TRBV5-4 and TRBJ2-7): ETGVTQSPTHLIKTRGQQVTLRCSSQSGHNTVSWYQQALGQGPQFIFQYYREEENGRGNFPPRFSGLQFPNYSSELNVNALELDDSALYLCASSPLRTASLYEQYFGPGTRLTVT.

The CDR3 DNA sequence: TGTGCCAGCACCAAAAACAGGGGGGGCCACGAGCAGTACTTC. Translation gives CASTKNRGGHEQYF. The chain is built from TRBV7-9 and TRBJ2-7, with TRBD1 as a possible D gene (8 bases). CDR1 is SEHNR and CDR2 is FQNEAQ in the germline V gene (reference sequence). There are 14 residues in the CDR3. V lost 7 bases to trimming and J lost 5 bases, with 18 bases between them. Supplemented by reference TRBV7-9 and TRBJ2-7, the full variable domain reads DTGVSQNPRHKITKRGQNVTFRCDPISEHNRLYWYRQTLGQGPEFLTYFQNEAQLEKSRLLSDRFSAERPKGSFSTLEIQRTEQGDSAMYLCASTKNRGGHEQYFGPGTRLTVT.

CDR3 nucleotide sequence: TGTGCCAGCAGCTCAGGTGCTATTAATGAAAAACTGTTTTTT. Translated: CASSSGAINEKLFF. V usage is TRBV7-2 and J usage is TRBJ1-4, with no clear D. V was shortened by 4 bases and J by 4 bases, with 10 bases between the two germline ends. The CDR3 spans 14 residues. CDR1 and CDR2 (germline): SGHTA, FQGNSA.

This chain connects TRBV6-4 to TRBJ2-1, with a possible D match to TRBD1 (6 bases). V lost 0 bases, J lost 1 base, and 10 bases lay in between. The CDR3 extends over 16 amino acids. Germline CDR1 reads MRHNA; CDR2 reads SNTAGT. CDR3 DNA: TGTGCCAGCAGTGACTCGGGGACAAAATCCTACAATGAGCAGTTCTTC. Translation: CASSDSGTKSYNEQFF.

The chain recombines TRBV6-5 with TRBJ2-1; 10 positions agree with TRBD2. From germline, CDR1 is MNHEY and CDR2 SVGAGI. V shed 5 bases and J 6 bases; nucleotides not matched to a gene: 4. This CDR3 contains 14 residues. The CDR3 nucleotides are TGTGCCAGCAGTCCTAGCGGGAGAGGCAATGAGCAGTTCTTC. Translating it yields CASSPSGRGNEQFF.

This clone showed up just once. The rearrangement links TRBV5-1 to TRBJ1-2, with 7 bases fitting TRBD1. V gave up 0 bases and J gave up 3 bases; unmatched junction bases: 5. CDR3 length: 15 amino acids. Germline loops: CDR1 SGHRS, CDR2 YFSETQ. CDR3 bases: TGCGCCAGCAGCTTGGTGGGGGACAGAGACTATGGCTACACCTTC. This sequence encodes CASSLVGDRDYGYTF.

This clone was seen just once. The genes are TRBV6-1 and TRBJ1-5, with 7 nucleotides matching TRBD1. The V gene end was trimmed by 3 bases and the J gene end by 6 bases; junction bases not matched to a gene: 5. CDR1 and CDR2 from the germline V gene are MNHNS and SASEGT. This CDR3 has 14 residues. The CDR3 spells CASSETGNPQPQHF. CDR3 nucleotide sequence: TGTGCCAGCAGTGAGACAGGGAATCCTCAGCCCCAGCATTTT.

V and J are TRBV5-1 and TRBJ1-1; possibly TRBD1 for D (5 bases). The CDR3 extends over 16 amino acids. The germline V and J ends were trimmed by 1 base and 2 bases, with 15 bases remaining between them. Germline V CDR1 and CDR2: SGHRS, YFSETQ. In DNA form, the CDR3 reads TGCGCCAGCAGCTTGATTCGGGCAGGGCCTAACACTGAAGCTTTCTTT. Residues: CASSLIRAGPNTEAFF. The complete variable domain, with remaining parts taken from reference TRBV5-1 and TRBJ1-1, reads KAGVTQTPRYLIKTRGQQVTLSCSPISGHRSVSWYQQTPGQGLQFLFEYFSETQRNKGNFPGRFSGRQFSNSRSEMNVSTLELGDSALYLCASSLIRAGPNTEAFFGQGTRLTVV.

V gene TRBV18 combines with J gene TRBJ2-2; TRBD1 matches at 9 bases. J gave up 6 bases and V 3 bases, and 11 bases lay outside the gene matches. Per the germline V gene, CDR1 is KGHSH and CDR2 is LQKENI. CDR3 length equals 17 residues. CDR3 protein: CASSPQGQGTGAGELFF. The CDR3, as DNA: TGTGCCAGCTCACCCCAAGGACAGGGGACGGGGGCCGGGGAGCTGTTTTTT.

The chain carries TRBV3-1 (or the pseudogene TRBV3-2) and TRBJ1-2; no clear D. In germline, CDR1 is LGHDT, CDR2 YNNKEL (reference sequence). The V end was cut by 5 bases, the J end by 6 bases, with 19 bases between. The CDR3 loop spans 15 amino acids. The CDR3 spells CASSDTPSRENGYTF. The DNA of the CDR3 is TGTGCCAGCAGCGACACCCCGTCGAGGGAAAATGGCTACACCTTC.

The chain carries TRBV19 and TRBJ2-7; 11 bases agree with TRBD2. Germline assignment: CDR1 LNHDA and CDR2 SQIVND (reference sequence). J lost 1 base, V lost 4 bases, and 6 bases had no gene match. This CDR3 region has 16 residues. CDR3 coding DNA: TGTGCCAGTAGTAAAGCTAGCGGGAGGCCGTCCTACGAGCAGTACTTC. Translated, it gives CASSKASGRPSYEQYF.

As to this clone: The same CDR3 arises from other DNA sequences in this sample as well. The chain is built from TRBV4-2 and TRBJ2-7; maybe TRBD2 (6 bases). This CDR3 spans 17 amino acids. Trimming shortened V by 4 bases and J by 4 bases, and 23 bases separated the two germline ends. From germline, CDR1 is LGHNA and CDR2 YNFKEQ. The CDR3 DNA reads TGTGCCAGCAGCCCATGGGATTCGCGAACTAGCCCTTACGAGCAGTACTTC. Translated, it gives CASSPWDSRTSPYEQYF.

The CDR3 sequence is CASSPRFGTEAFF. The CDR3 nucleotides are TGTGCCAGCAGCCCTCGTTTCGGCACTGAAGCTTTCTTT. The gene calls are TRBV5-5 and TRBJ1-1, with D unresolved. This CDR3 comprises 13 residues. Germline V gene data show CDR1 as SGHKS and CDR2 as YYEKEE (reference sequence). The germline V and J ends were trimmed by 4 bases and 4 bases, with 11 bases remaining between them.

This clone was detected only once. The chain joins TRBV3-1 (or the pseudogene TRBV3-2) to TRBJ2-2; no definite D call. This CDR3 spans 16 amino acids. Trimming stripped 8 bases from V and 3 bases from J, with 19 bases between. Germline V gene data show CDR1 as LGHDT and CDR2 as YNNKEL (reference sequence). Here the CDR3 DNA reads TGTGCCAGCCGACCAGTTCGCTCGACTTACACCGGGGAGCTGTTTTTT. Protein product: CASRPVRSTYTGELFF.

This chain uses TRBV9 with TRBJ1-4; tentative D call: TRBD1 (6 bases). Germline CDR1 SGDLS, CDR2 YYNGEE. V lost 2 bases, J lost 4 bases, and 9 bases lay in between. The CDR3 totals 14 residues. The CDR3 spells CASSVGQYNEKLFF. In nucleotides, the CDR3 is TGTGCCAGCAGCGTCGGACAGTATAATGAAAAACTGTTTTTT.

This sequence joins TRBV5-1 and TRBJ2-7; D call uncertain. Germline V gene sequence: CDR1 SGHRS, CDR2 YFSETQ. Trimming took off 0 bases at V and 4 bases at J, with 8 bases between the two ends. CDR3 length: 13 residues. The CDR3, as DNA: TGCGCCAGCAGCTTGGTACAAGGTTACGAGCAGTACTTC. Encoded protein: CASSLVQGYEQYF. The full variable domain, rest sourced from reference TRBV5-1 and TRBJ2-7, is KAGVTQTPRYLIKTRGQQVTLSCSPISGHRSVSWYQQTPGQGLQFLFEYFSETQRNKGNFPGRFSGRQFSNSRSEMNVSTLELGDSALYLCASSLVQGYEQYFGPGTRLTVT.

The V and J genes are TRBV20-1 and TRBJ2-5, with D perhaps TRBD1 (6 bases). Germline CDR1 and CDR2: DFQATT and SNEGSKA (reference sequence). The V end lost 6 bases, the J end lost 2 bases, and 7 bases lay between the germline ends. This CDR3 is 11 amino acids long. Here the CDR3 reads CSAGTQETQYF. The CDR3 nucleotides read TGCAGTGCGGGGACACAAGAGACCCAGTACTTC.

The chain combines TRBV4-3 with TRBJ1-1, with 8 nucleotides matching TRBD1. Germline values: CDR1 LGHNA, CDR2 YSLEER. This CDR3 region has 15 residues. Losses at the gene ends were 6 bases for V and 5 bases for J; bases not matched to a gene: 11. CDR3: CASRHSFNRGTEAFF. CDR3 coding DNA: TGCGCCAGCAGACACTCCTTTAACAGGGGGACTGAAGCTTTCTTT.

The V gene is TRBV5-1, the J gene TRBJ1-2, with unresolved D. V was shortened by 0 bases and J by 4 bases, with 16 bases between the two germline ends. This CDR3 contains 16 residues. CDR1 and CDR2 (germline): SGHRS, YFSETQ. The DNA for the CDR3 is TGCGCCAGCAGCTTGGATGGACGTATCCCGGGCTATGGCTACACCTTC. This gives the protein CASSLDGRIPGYGYTF.

This clone was seen only once. The gene calls are TRBV10-3 and TRBJ1-2; the D is unclear. V was clipped by 2 bases and J by 6 bases, with 7 bases between them. The CDR3 totals 12 residues. CDR1 ENHRY and CDR2 SYGVKD come from the germline V gene. CDR3 in amino acids: CAISEGRDGYTF. The CDR3 DNA reads TGTGCCATCAGTGAGGGACGGGATGGCTACACCTTC.

J is TRBJ1-2 and V is TRBV27; no clear D gene. CDR1 and CDR2 from the germline V gene are MNHEY and SMNVEV (reference sequence). The CDR3 is 13 amino acids. The V end lost 0 bases, the J end lost 8 bases, and 10 bases lay between the germline ends. CDR3 amino acids: CASSLSGHQGYTF. The CDR3, as DNA: TGTGCCAGCAGTTTATCAGGGCATCAGGGCTACACCTTC.

V usage is TRBV11-2 and J usage is TRBJ2-5, with 14 bases that match TRBD2. The CDR3 is 16 residues long. V was pared by 5 bases and J by 5 bases, with 7 bases of the junction left unmatched. Germline V gene sequence: CDR1 SGHAT, CDR2 FQNNGV. Here the CDR3 DNA reads TGTGCCAGCAGCCTTCGACTAGCGGGGGGGCAGGAGACCCAGTACTTC. Translating gives CASSLRLAGGQETQYF. The whole variable domain, filled in from reference TRBV11-2 and TRBJ2-5, reads EAGVAQSPRYKIIEKRQSVAFWCNPISGHATLYWYQQILGQGPKLLIQFQNNGVVDDSQLPKDRFSAERLKGVDSTLKIQPAKLEDSAVYLCASSLRLAGGQETQYFGPGTRLLVL.

This sequence joins TRBV27 and TRBJ1-4; the D is unclear. The CDR3 consists of 14 residues. Trimming cost V 5 bases and J 0 bases, with 7 bases left between them. From germline, CDR1 is MNHEY and CDR2 SMNVEV (reference sequence). The CDR3 region is CASSAGPTNEKLFF. The CDR3 bases are TGTGCCAGCAGTGCAGGCCCAACTAATGAAAAACTGTTTTTT.

The J gene is TRBJ2-5, the V gene TRBV5-4; 7 nucleotides line up with TRBD1. J lost 2 bases, V lost 3 bases, and 7 bases had no gene match. The CDR3 sequence is 15 residues long. Looked up from germline, CDR1 is SGHNT and CDR2 is YYREEE (reference sequence). CDR3 region: CASSSGLRGQETQYF. DNA of the CDR3: TGTGCCAGCAGCTCCGGACTCAGGGGGCAAGAGACCCAGTACTTC.

The gene calls are TRBV10-3 and TRBJ1-5; 7 nucleotides line up with TRBD1. Germline V gene lookup returns CDR1 ENHRY and CDR2 SYGVKD. This CDR3 has 14 residues. The ends lost 7 bases at V and 3 bases at J; junction bases unmatched: 6. The chain's CDR3 is CAIKGQGDNQPQHF. CDR3 nucleotide sequence: TGTGCCATCAAGGGCCAGGGGGACAATCAGCCCCAGCATTTT.

The chain combines TRBV7-2 with TRBJ1-2; D possibly corresponds to TRBD1 (5 bases). The germline gives CDR1 SGHTA, CDR2 FQGNSA. The germline V and J ends were trimmed by 4 bases and 0 bases, with 12 bases remaining between them. This CDR3 region has 15 residues. The CDR3 is CASSYQGNPNYGYTF. The DNA of the CDR3 is TGTGCCAGCAGCTACCAGGGTAACCCTAACTATGGCTACACCTTC. Supplemented by reference TRBV7-2 and TRBJ1-2, the full variable domain reads GAGVSQSPSNKVTEKGKDVELRCDPISGHTALYWYRQSLGQGLEFLIYFQGNSAPDKSGLPSDRFSAERTGGSVSTLTIQRTQQEDSAVYLCASSYQGNPNYGYTFGSGTRLTVV.

The V call is TRBV25-1, the J call TRBJ1-2; D not resolved. The CDR3 loop spans 12 amino acids. Trimming took 3 bases from V and 4 from J, leaving 6 bases between them. CDR1 is MGHDK, CDR2 SYGVNS, per germline. The CDR3 region has the DNA TGTGCCAGCAGTGACCAGTTCTATGGCTACACCTTC. This codes for CASSDQFYGYTF.